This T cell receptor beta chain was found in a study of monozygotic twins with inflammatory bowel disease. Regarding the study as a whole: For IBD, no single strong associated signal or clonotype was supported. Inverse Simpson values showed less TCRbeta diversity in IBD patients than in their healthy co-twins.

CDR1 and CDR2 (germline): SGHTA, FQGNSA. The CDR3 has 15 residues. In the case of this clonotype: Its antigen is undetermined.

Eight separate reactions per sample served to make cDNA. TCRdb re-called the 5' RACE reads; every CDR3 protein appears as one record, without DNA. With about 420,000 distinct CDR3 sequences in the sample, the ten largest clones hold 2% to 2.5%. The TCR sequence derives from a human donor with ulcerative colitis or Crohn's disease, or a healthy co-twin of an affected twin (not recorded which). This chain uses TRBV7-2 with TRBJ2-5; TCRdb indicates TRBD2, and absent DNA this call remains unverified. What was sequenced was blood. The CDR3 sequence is CASSFQKLGGETQYF. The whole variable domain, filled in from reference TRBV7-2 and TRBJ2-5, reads GAGVSQSPSNKVTEKGKDVELRCDPISGHTALYWYRQSLGQGLEFLIYFQGNSAPDKSGLPSDRFSAERTGGSVSTLTIQRTQQEDSAVYLCASSFQKLGGETQYFGPGTRLLVL.